The present T cell receptor (beta chain) was sequenced within a study of blood T cell repertoires in COVID-19 (dated by TCRdb to the early 2020s). Turning to the overall study: Samples from collaborators originated in the United States, Italy and Spain and spanned both the acute and convalescent phases of COVID-19. Nearly every sample came with metadata listing a de-identified subject ID, COVID-19 status, age in years and sex. Where available, HLA class I and class II types were obtained from metadata supplied by the sample provider rather than from assay-based typing. The repertoires were released in a freely available public database intended as a resource for research on the immune response to SARS-CoV-2. The samples were drawn from two sources: the first 160 participants of the ongoing ImmuneRACE study, and approximately 1,300 subjects contributed by 6 global collaborators. The material from the prospective study consisted of cDNA or gDNA derived from T cells, B-cell-depleted T cells, or PBMCs. Deeply sampled blood TCRbeta repertoires from subjects exposed to, actively infected with, or recovered from COVID-19 were included in the dataset.

TCRbeta CDR3 regions were amplified from genomic DNA using the immunoSEQ Assay, a bias-controlled multiplex PCR. The authors processed their data as follows. The number of nucleated cells in each sample was estimated from the amplification of reference gene primers within the assay. To quantify the absolute abundance of each unique TCRbeta CDR3 rearrangement, sequence reads were collapsed and filtered. For each sample, productive Simpson clonality was calculated by taking the square root of Simpson's diversity index across productive rearrangements. TCRdb took this table from immuneACCESS and kept in-frame rearrangements with V and J called. Such tables lack part of the clones; where checked against another copy, unresolved V genes explain under half of the gap, and the rest is unexplained. Clone size and V and J calls were adopted from that table, with D and trimming inferred from the DNA. The table for this sample lists about 67,000 clones; 79% of them were counted only once. The ten largest clones capture roughly 6.3% of the sample.

Note on this clone: The antigen it binds to is not known. No base-level quality is on record; no much larger clone is a single base apart.

Collaborating institutions collected whole blood in K2EDTA tubes following their own protocols. For TCRbeta analysis, collaborator samples were shipped as frozen whole blood, as isolated PBMCs, or as DNA extracted from either sample type. Including cysteine and phenylalanine, the CDR3 has 15 amino acids. Only the CDR3 DNA stays, 45 bases, in frame from base 1. CDR1 and CDR2, looked up from the germline V gene (reference sequence), are SGHNT and YYREEE. Ends trimmed: V by 8 bases, J by 1 base; bases unmatched to a gene: 11. The paper as a whole reports these results and caveats: How much clinical and demographic metadata was included differed by source and by participant, and the metadata was provided uncurated.

Sequenced material: peripheral blood. Recombination joined TRBV5-4 with TRBJ1-1; 7 junctional bases match TRBD1. This sequence originates from a woman aged 60-70 years with acute or convalescent COVID-19. The sequence in DNA is TGTGCCAGTAAAAGGACCGGGACAGCGAACACTGAAGCTTTCTTT. This translates into CASKRTGTANTEAFF.